A selection of T cell receptor beta chains follows, all from one sample in a study of T cell responses to AZD1222 COVID-19 vaccine. Using immunoSEQ multiplex PCR, the repertoire was profiled, and TCRdb retains in-frame clones only, with some absent. The table shows tens of thousands of clones, with more than 85% occurring only once. Sample: peripheral blood, taken on day 0 of AZD1222 vaccination. Source of these receptors: an adult in good health. Each CDR3 is given with its conserved first and last residue. The order of the fields is D gene, J gene, clone size, V gene, CDR3 protein, CDR3 DNA. D genes are given only for firm matches. Clone size is given for some rows only: seen once, a few or many times, or a class if the clone is expanded.

-,TRBJ1-1,-,TRBV7-2,CASSSSGEYTEAFF,TGTGCCAGCAGCTCCTCCGGGGAGTACACTGAAGCTTTCTTT
-,TRBJ1-6,-,TRBV19,CASSRDTYNSPLHF,TGTGCCAGTAGCCGGGACACCTATAATTCACCCCTCCACTTT
-,TRBJ1-2,-,TRBV2,CASSERGINYGYTF,TGTGCCAGCAGTGAACGGGGGATTAACTATGGCTACACCTTC
TRBD1,TRBJ1-5,-,TRBV5-1,CASSLGQGFREPQHF,TGCGCCAGCAGCTTGGGACAGGGCTTCCGAGAGCCCCAGCATTTT
TRBD2,TRBJ2-7,-,TRBV7-9,CASSQGPGRAEEQYF,TGTGCCAGCAGCCAAGGACCGGGGAGGGCGGAGGAGCAGTACTTC
-,TRBJ2-7,-,TRBV7-2,CATARVGPDEQYF,TGTGCCACCGCACGGGTGGGGCCCGACGAGCAGTACTTC
-,TRBJ2-2,-,TRBV11-2,CASRSSRGGNTGELFF,TGTGCCAGCCGCTCCTCGAGGGGGGGGAACACCGGGGAGCTGTTTTTT
TRBD2,TRBJ2-7,-,TRBV15,CATSRALAGGNEQYF,TGTGCCACCAGCAGAGCACTAGCGGGAGGTAACGAGCAGTACTTC
TRBD1,TRBJ1-5,-,TRBV28,CASSRGHQPQHF,TGTGCCAGCAGTAGGGGGCATCAGCCCCAGCATTTT
-,TRBJ2-5,few,TRBV11-3,CASSLGQLETQYF,TGTGCCAGCAGCTTAGGACAGTTAGAGACCCAGTACTTC
-,TRBJ2-7,-,TRBV7-2,CASSSSGLLAEQYF,TGTGCCAGCAGCTCCTCCGGACTGCTCGCCGAGCAGTACTTC
-,TRBJ1-2,-,TRBV6-5,CASSYEPRGDGYTF,TGTGCCAGCAGTTACGAGCCTCGAGGTGATGGCTACACCTTC
TRBD1,TRBJ1-1,-,TRBV5-6,CASSSLDRGGLGTEAFF,TGTGCCAGCAGCTCCTTGGACAGGGGGGGGCTAGGCACTGAAGCTTTCTTT
-,TRBJ1-4,-,TRBV11-2,CASRSTLGANEKLFF,TGTGCCAGCAGATCGACCCTGGGGGCTAATGAAAAACTGTTTTTT
-,TRBJ1-2,-,TRBV7-2,CASSSSNTYGYTF,TGTGCCAGCAGCTCCTCCAACACCTATGGCTACACCTTC
-,TRBJ2-7,once,TRBV5-6,CASSLNTYEQYF,TGTGCCAGCAGCTTGAATACCTACGAGCAGTACTTC
-,TRBJ2-7,-,TRBV29-1,CSVVDGTYEQYF,TGCAGCGTTGTAGACGGCACCTACGAGCAGTACTTC
-,TRBJ2-7,-,TRBV19,CASNEGTYEQYF,TGTGCCAGTAATGAGGGGACCTACGAGCAGTACTTC
TRBD2,TRBJ2-7,once,TRBV4-1,CASSQISGSYEQYF,TGCGCCAGCAGCCAAATTAGCGGGAGCTACGAGCAGTACTTC
TRBD1,TRBJ1-2,-,TRBV7-9,CASSLGTGPGYTF,TGTGCCAGCAGCCTCGGGACAGGGCCTGGCTACACCTTC
-,TRBJ1-2,-,TRBV12-3/TRBV12-4,CASTGFESSYTF,TGTGCCAGCACCGGGTTTGAGTCTAGCTACACCTTC
-,TRBJ2-2,-,TRBV28,CASSKETGELFF,TGTGCCAGCAGTAAGGAAACCGGGGAGCTGTTTTTT
TRBD2,TRBJ2-7,few,TRBV4-1,CASSQESGGHYEQYF,TGCGCCAGCAGCCAAGAGAGCGGGGGGCACTACGAGCAGTACTTC
TRBD2,TRBJ2-3,-,TRBV5-1,CASSGVAGLAAPDTQYF,TGCGCCAGCAGCGGGGTAGCGGGATTAGCTGCGCCAGATACGCAGTATTTT
TRBD1,TRBJ2-5,-,TRBV4-3,CASSQAYRGQQETQYF,TGCGCCAGCAGCCAGGCTTACAGGGGGCAACAGGAGACCCAGTACTTC
-,TRBJ1-5,-,TRBV11-2,CASSFPCRGQPQHF,TGTGCCAGCAGCTTCCCTTGCAGGGGTCAGCCCCAGCATTTT
TRBD1,TRBJ1-3,-,TRBV11-3,CASSSGQASDTIYF,TGTGCCAGCAGCTCCGGACAGGCCTCAGACACCATATATTTT
-,TRBJ2-3,once,TRBV6-1,CASSEGPGEGTQYF,TGTGCCAGCAGTGAGGGTCCAGGGGAAGGTACGCAGTATTTT
-,TRBJ2-7,-,TRBV6-2/TRBV6-3,CASSRQVVYEQYF,TGTGCCAGCAGTAGACAGGTCGTCTACGAGCAGTACTTC
TRBD1,TRBJ1-6,many,TRBV5-6,CASSIETGRYNSPLHF,TGTGCCAGCAGCATTGAGACAGGGAGGTATAATTCACCCCTCCACTTT
-,TRBJ1-2,-,TRBV2,CASSEARQEGGYTF,TGTGCCAGCAGTGAAGCGCGGCAGGAGGGGGGCTACACCTTC
TRBD1,TRBJ1-1,few,TRBV7-2,CASSLGNRGLGRPFF,TGTGCCAGCAGCTTAGGAAACAGGGGGTTAGGGCGACCTTTCTTT
-,TRBJ2-3,-,TRBV5-1,CASSPPSTDTQYF,TGCGCCAGCAGCCCCCCGAGCACAGATACGCAGTATTTT
-,TRBJ2-3,-,TRBV7-2,CASSRPETDTQYF,TGTGCCAGCAGCCGTCCAGAGACAGATACGCAGTATTTT
-,TRBJ1-1,-,TRBV9,CASSVGMNTEAFF,TGTGCCAGCAGCGTAGGTATGAACACTGAAGCTTTCTTT
-,TRBJ1-3,-,TRBV18,CASSREGSAGNTIYF,TGTGCCAGCTCACGAGAAGGGAGTGCTGGAAACACCATATATTTT
TRBD1,TRBJ2-2,-,TRBV3-1/TRBV3-2,CASSRVTGTGNTGELFF,TGTGCCAGCAGCCGCGTTACCGGGACAGGGAACACCGGGGAGCTGTTTTTT
TRBD1,TRBJ2-7,-,TRBV30,CAWSRDRGLEQYF,TGTGCCTGGAGCCGGGACAGGGGTCTCGAGCAGTACTTC
-,TRBJ2-1,-,TRBV10-3,CAISALSESSYNEQFF,TGTGCCATCAGTGCACTGTCAGAGAGCTCCTACAATGAGCAGTTCTTC
-,TRBJ1-2,-,TRBV13,CASSSGVTYGYTF,TGTGCCAGCAGCTCAGGAGTTACCTATGGCTACACCTTC
-,TRBJ1-6,-,TRBV6-5,CASSYRGYNSPLHF,TGTGCCAGCAGTTACAGGGGGTATAATTCACCCCTCCACTTT
TRBD2,TRBJ2-3,-,TRBV6-4,CASSDGTSGTDTQYF,TGTGCCAGCAGTGACGGGACTAGCGGGACAGATACGCAGTATTTT
-,TRBJ2-5,-,TRBV2,CASTSDLETQYF,TGTGCCAGCACCTCAGACCTGGAGACCCAGTACTTC
-,TRBJ1-3,-,TRBV20-1,CSASGKVSGNTIYF,TGCAGTGCTAGTGGGAAAGTCTCTGGAAACACCATATATTTT
-,TRBJ1-5,-,TRBV15,CATSQSRGTNQPQHF,TGTGCCACCAGCCAATCGAGAGGGACGAATCAGCCCCAGCATTTT
TRBD2,TRBJ2-1,once,TRBV7-2,CASSTPAGGRSEQFF,TGTGCCAGCAGCACCCCAGCGGGGGGGCGGAGTGAGCAGTTCTTC
-,TRBJ1-5,-,TRBV7-2,CASSLAQSNQPQHF,TGTGCCAGCAGCTTAGCGCAGAGCAATCAGCCCCAGCATTTT